The sequence of this T cell receptor beta chain was determined in a study of tumor-infiltrating lymphocytes in primary liver carcinoma. Germline DNA was also extracted, and blood RNA derived from unsorted whole blood. Using a constant-region primer together with ProtoScript II reverse transcriptase, TCR beta cDNA was made from 500 ng of total RNA. The TCR beta library was amplified through three nested multiplex PCR rounds in a modified ARM-PCR procedure. TRBV1-TRBV30 forward primers paired with a C-beta reverse primer were used in the first two PCR rounds, which ran roughly 11 cycles each. TCRdb used MiXCR to reprocess the multiplex PCR reads, holding one entry per CDR3 protein. The sample has about 330,000 distinct CDR3 sequences; approximately 65% are singletons. The germline V gene has CDR1 SNHLY and CDR2 FYNNEI. V shed 7 bases and J 3 bases; nucleotides not matched to a gene: 6. This CDR3 is built from 14 residues.

The chain joins TRBV2 to TRBJ2-3, with 8 bases aligning to TRBD2. The TCR was taken from a middle-aged man with primary liver carcinoma and hepatitis B virus infection. Sequencing was carried out using peripheral blood. The CDR3 protein is CASKERERTDTQYF. The DNA of the CDR3 is TGTGCCAGCAAGGAGCGGGAGAGGACAGATACGCAGTATTTT.